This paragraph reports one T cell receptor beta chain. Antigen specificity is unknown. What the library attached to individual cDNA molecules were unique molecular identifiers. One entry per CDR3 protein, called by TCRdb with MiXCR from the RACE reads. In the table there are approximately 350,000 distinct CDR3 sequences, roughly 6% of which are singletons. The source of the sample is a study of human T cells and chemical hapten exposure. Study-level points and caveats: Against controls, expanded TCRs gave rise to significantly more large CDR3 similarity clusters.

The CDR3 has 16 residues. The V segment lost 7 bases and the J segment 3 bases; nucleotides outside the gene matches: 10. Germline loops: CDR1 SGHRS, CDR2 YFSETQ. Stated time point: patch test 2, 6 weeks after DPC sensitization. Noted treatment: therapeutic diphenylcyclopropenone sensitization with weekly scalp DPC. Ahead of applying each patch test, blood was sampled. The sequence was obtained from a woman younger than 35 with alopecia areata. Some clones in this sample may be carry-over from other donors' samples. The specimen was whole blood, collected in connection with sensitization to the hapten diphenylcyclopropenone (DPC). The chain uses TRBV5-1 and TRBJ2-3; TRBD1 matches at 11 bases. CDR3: CASRLRGQGGTDTQYF. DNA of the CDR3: TGCGCCAGCCGCCTTCGGGGACAGGGGGGTACAGATACGCAGTATTTT.